This TCR beta chain was obtained from a study of early T cells in non-severe SARS-CoV-2 infection (dated by TCRdb to about 2021). With respect to the entire study: Because TCR sequencing relied on bulk RNA taken from unsorted whole blood, pairing of alpha and beta chains was not possible. Findings and caveats that apply to the study as a whole: Matching against VDJdb was skewed toward anti-spike CD8 responses, likely underestimated virus-specific expansions, and missed private and CD4 specificities.

Set within a cohort of healthcare workers in London, UK, this nested case-control study involved weekly PCR testing of nasopharyngeal swabs along with blood sampling. Healthcare workers were enrolled in the week of the UK lockdown, from 23 to 31 March 2020, and were followed every week for up to roughly 15 weeks. With regard to this clonotype: What this receptor recognizes is not known. No much larger clone is present one base from it, and per-base qualities are unavailable.

Libraries were built with 5' RACE. For sequencing, a NextSeq 500 was employed. In the TCR library protocol, unique molecular identifiers were attached to individual cDNA molecules to correct for PCR bias and sequencing error. TCR alpha and beta chains were both sequenced, and the abundances of alpha and beta sequences in each sample were closely correlated with each other. Per the original workflow: Decombinator V4 was used to perform V gene, J gene and CDR3 annotation of TCR sequences. Expanded TCRs were defined as changing significantly between any two time points under a Poisson model with p below 0.0001. TCR abundances were normalised to the total number of TCRs sequenced in each sample and reported as counts per million. VDJdb, accessed 1 November 2021, was searched for CMV, EBV and SARS-CoV-2 annotated TCRs, with TCRs annotated for multiple antigens excluded. TCRdb's own reprocessing of the public reads used fastp at Q25 and MiXCR and kept productive beta chains. Rows matching on CDR3 protein sequence are summarized as one entry with the most common DNA and genes. These V and J calls originate from TCRdb's pipeline instead of the authors' own analysis. The sample table shows 70,000 to 85,000 distinct CDR3 sequences, and around 10% are seen once. Of the sample, under 3% is held by the ten largest clones.

The TCR sequence derives from an adult who was a healthcare worker with PCR-confirmed SARS-CoV-2 infection or an uninfected control (not recorded which). Sequenced material: whole blood.

The DNA is TGTGCCACCAGTGATGCGGACAGGGCCTACGAGCAGTACTTC. It translates to CATSDADRAYEQYF. In this chain, TRBV24-1 is recombined with TRBJ2-7; 8 middle bases align to TRBD1. The germline V gene provides CDR1 KGHDR and CDR2 SFDVKD. V and J are trimmed by 3 bases and 2 bases, and the gene matches miss 2 bases of the junction. The CDR3 numbers 14 residues from cysteine through phenylalanine. The CDR3 DNA has 42 bases and is translated from base 1.